The 26 T cell receptor beta chains in this list originate from one sample, sequenced in a study of CD8+CD57+ T cells in acquired aplastic anemia. The TCR beta profiling, which covered VDJ combination and CDR3 sequence, was carried out using genomic DNA as the template. TCRdb re-analysed the reads in MiXCR, keeping a single row per CDR3 protein. The sample records 30,000 to 40,000 distinct CDR3 sequences, roughly 77% being singletons. The sequenced sample consisted of sorted CD4+, CD8+, or CD8+CD57+ T cells (not recorded which) from PBMCs. Receptors originate from a human donor in good health, serving as a control.

In the case of this clonotype: A read error may produce the germline difference seen at one junction end. The chain carries TRBV7-2 and TRBJ2-5, with D maybe TRBD2 (5 bases). Germline-derived CDR1 and CDR2 are SGHTA and FQGNSA. The CDR3 covers 14 residues. The CDR3 DNA reads TGTGCCAGCAGCTTCGGGGTAACCCAAGAGACCCAGCACTTC. It codes for CASSFGVTQETQHF.

The V and J genes are TRBV19 and TRBJ2-5, with a tentative D call TRBD2 (6 bases). The V gene's germline CDR1 is LNHDA and CDR2 SQIVND (reference sequence). The CDR3 length is 12 residues. V lost 5 bases and J 7 bases, leaving 11 bases between the germline ends. The CDR3 region is CASSVLRGTQYF. Written as DNA, the CDR3 is TGTGCCAGTAGTGTTTTGCGGGGGACCCAGTACTTC.

In this sample, this clonotype turned up once. CDR3 sequence: CSARMIPLTGSSTDTQYF. CDR3 in DNA: TGCAGTGCTAGAATGATCCCCCTGACGGGGAGCAGCACAGATACGCAGTATTTT. The rearrangement links TRBV20-1 to TRBJ2-3; a possible D gene is TRBD2 (5 bases). The CDR3 covers 18 residues. Germline CDR1 DFQATT, CDR2 SNEGSKA (reference sequence). The V end was cut by 2 bases, the J end by 0 bases, with 21 bases between.

This chain joins TRBV30 and TRBJ1-1, with 7 bases fitting TRBD1. The V gene's germline CDR1 is GTSNPN and CDR2 SVGIG (reference sequence). V shed 3 bases, J shed 1 base, and the junction held 2 bases outside the gene matches. This CDR3 is 13 amino acids long. CDR3 nucleotides: TGTGCCTGGAGGGGACAGACGAACACTGAAGCTTTCTTT. Its translation is CAWRGQTNTEAFF.

This clonotype appeared a few times. J is TRBJ2-7 and V is TRBV10-3; no reliable D call. CDR3 size: 14 residues. Trimming left V 2 bases short and J 3 bases short, with 11 bases between. In germline, CDR1 is ENHRY, CDR2 SYGVKD. Here the CDR3 reads CAISEPSMDYEQYF. CDR3 sequence (DNA): TGTGCCATCAGTGAGCCGAGCATGGACTACGAGCAGTACTTC.

This chain joins TRBV24-1 and TRBJ2-7; TRBD1 might be the D (6 bases). CDR1 is KGHDR and CDR2 is SFDVKD in the germline V gene. V lost 11 bases and J lost 1, with 17 bases in between. The CDR3 spans 14 residues. The CDR3 reads CASRSQGSSYEQYV. The CDR3 DNA reads TGTGCCAGCAGGTCGCAGGGGAGTTCCTACGAGCAGTACGTC.

This chain connects TRBV7-7 to TRBJ2-5; D is perhaps TRBD2 (5 bases). Per germline, CDR1 SSHAT and CDR2 FNYEAQ (reference sequence). The CDR3 contains 14 residues. With 0 bases removed from V and 5 bases from J, the gap between germline ends came to 10 bases. The CDR3 is CASSLAGGGETQYF. CDR3 DNA sequence: TGTGCCAGCAGCTTAGCAGGAGGTGGGGAGACCCAGTACTTC.

V usage is TRBV10-3 and J usage is TRBJ1-2; D might be TRBD1 (6 bases). Deletions cut 5 bases from V and 6 bases from J, with 16 bases between. The CDR3 extends over 14 amino acids. Germline V CDR1 and CDR2: ENHRY, SYGVKD. As DNA, the CDR3 is TGTGCCATCAGTACCCAGGGACAATTTGATGGCTACACCTTC. Its translation is CAISTQGQFDGYTF.

The chain combines TRBV7-6 with TRBJ2-7; D gene uncertain. Germline CDR1 is SGHVS and CDR2 is FNYEAQ. V was shortened by 5 bases and J by 4 bases, with 12 bases between the two germline ends. This CDR3 contains 13 residues. The CDR3 protein is CASSPPDRYEQYF. The CDR3 DNA sequence: TGTGCCAGCAGCCCCCCCGATAGGTACGAGCAGTACTTC.

The chain is built from TRBV7-6 and TRBJ1-5; maybe TRBD1 (5 bases). The CDR3 length is 14 residues. Germline CDR1 SGHVS, CDR2 FNYEAQ. The V end was cut by 5 bases, the J end by 0 bases, with 8 bases between. The CDR3 coding sequence is TGTGCCAGCAGCCCAGGGAATAGCAATCAGCCCCAGCATTTT. It translates to CASSPGNSNQPQHF.

Details on this clonotype: One end of the junction does not line up with germline, which may come from a read error. The chain uses TRBV20-1 and TRBJ2-1, with D possibly matching TRBD2 (5 bases). The CDR3 length is 14 residues. CDR1 DFQATT and CDR2 SNEGSKA come from the germline V gene (reference sequence). CDR3 region: CSARGSDSHNEQFF. Written as DNA, the CDR3 is TGCAGTGCGAGAGGGTCGGACTCCCACAATGAGCAGTTCTTC.

This rearrangement joins TRBV15 to TRBJ2-5; possibly TRBD1 for D (6 bases). CDR3 length: 17 residues. CDR1 is LNHNV, CDR2 YYDKDF, per germline (reference sequence). With 0 bases removed from V and 5 bases from J, the gap between germline ends came to 19 bases. CDR3 sequence (DNA): TGTGCCACCAGCAGAGATCGGGGAAGGGGGAGATCGGAGACCCAGTACTTC. It encodes CATSRDRGRGRSETQYF.

This chain joins TRBV2 and TRBJ1-3, with 8 nucleotides matching TRBD1. CDR1 SNHLY and CDR2 FYNNEI come from the germline V gene. Unmatched junction bases numbered 0, after V lost 4 bases and J lost 1 base. The CDR3 has 14 residues. CDR3 protein: CASSGTGSGNTIYF. The CDR3 DNA sequence: TGTGCCAGCAGTGGGACAGGGTCTGGAAACACCATATATTTT.

The CDR3 here is CASSNSESNQPQHF. The CDR3 DNA is TGTGCCAGCAGTAACAGTGAGAGCAATCAGCCCCAGCATTTT. This chain links TRBV25-1 with TRBJ1-5; D unclear. The ends were cut back, 5 bases at V and 1 base at J, with 9 bases in the middle. This CDR3 is 14 amino acids long. Germline CDR1 MGHDK, CDR2 SYGVNS.

This chain links TRBV7-2 with TRBJ2-7; no reliable D call. There are 14 residues in the CDR3. V shed 1 base and J shed 1 base, with 8 bases lying between them. The germline gives CDR1 SGHTA, CDR2 FQGNSA. Here the CDR3 DNA reads TGTGCCAGCAGCTTAGGAGGCGGATCCTACGAGCAGTACTTC. Translated, it gives CASSLGGGSYEQYF.

This clonotype has only a few counts. The V gene is TRBV15, the J gene TRBJ1-2; 9 nucleotides align to TRBD1. This CDR3 spans 16 amino acids. Per germline, CDR1 LNHNV and CDR2 YYDKDF (reference sequence). J lost 3 bases, V lost 0 bases, and 5 bases had no gene match. CDR3 sequence reads: CATSRDRTGAHYGYTF. The CDR3 nucleotides are TGTGCCACCAGCAGAGATAGGACAGGGGCCCACTATGGCTACACCTTC. The full variable domain, completed using reference TRBV15 and TRBJ1-2, is DAMVIQNPRYQVTQFGKPVTLSCSQTLNHNVMYWYQQKSSQAPKLLFHYYDKDFNNEADTPDNFQSRRPNTSFCFLDIRSPGLGDTAMYLCATSRDRTGAHYGYTFGSGTRLTVV.

The chain's CDR3 is CASSEQGDSPLHF. The CDR3 DNA is TGTGCCAGTTCTGAGCAAGGTGATTCACCCCTCCACTTT. The chain combines TRBV19 with TRBJ1-6, with D unresolved. Germline-derived CDR1 and CDR2 are LNHDA and SQIVND (reference sequence). V was pared by 8 bases and J by 8 bases, with 13 bases between. This CDR3 has 13 amino acids.

V gene TRBV15 combines with J gene TRBJ2-7, with D possibly matching TRBD1 (5 bases). Between the trimmed V and J ends, which lost 0 bases and 4 bases, there was a span of 19 bases. Per germline, CDR1 LNHNV and CDR2 YYDKDF (reference sequence). CDR3 size: 17 residues. CDR3 nucleotide sequence: TGTGCCACCAGCAGAGAGGGCCGGGCAGGGCGAAGGTACGAGCAGTACTTC. It codes for CATSREGRAGRRYEQYF.

This chain connects TRBV24-1 to TRBJ2-7; weak D call: TRBD1 (5 bases). CDR3 length: 13 residues. In germline, CDR1 is KGHDR, CDR2 SFDVKD. Trimming took 3 bases from V and 7 from J, leaving 12 bases between them. The CDR3 coding sequence is TGTGCCACCAGTGATAGGACACGGCGGGAGCAGTACTTC. Protein: CATSDRTRREQYF.

This clonotype has a count of ten or more. At one of its ends the junction is not consistent with the germline gene, which may arise from a read error. This chain connects TRBV12-3 or TRBV12-4 to TRBJ1-1; no definite D call. The CDR3 has 13 amino acids. CDR3 residues: CASTLGPGTEAFF. DNA of the CDR3: TGTGCCAGCACTTTAGGTCCTGGCACTGAAGCTTTCTTT.

The CDR3 here is CASSFPGSRAGGNYGYTF. The CDR3 DNA reads as TGTGCCAGCAGCTTCCCTGGTTCAAGGGCAGGGGGCAACTATGGCTACACCTTC. V and J are TRBV11-1 and TRBJ1-2; 8 positions match TRBD1. Looked up from germline, CDR1 is SGHAT and CDR2 is FQDESV (reference sequence). With 3 bases clipped from V and 2 bases from J, the junction kept 14 bases outside the gene matches. This CDR3 is 18 amino acids long.

This clonotype is classed as medium-sized. This chain links TRBV2 with TRBJ2-5; 14 nucleotides align to TRBD2. Looked up from germline, CDR1 is SNHLY and CDR2 is FYNNEI. The CDR3 consists of 19 residues. Germline trimming cut 5 bases from V and 3 bases from J; bases unmatched to any gene: 14. The CDR3 nucleotides are TGTGCCAGCAGTCCCAGGGCGGGACTAGCGGGGGCCCTCGAAGAGACCCAGTACTTC. It specifies CASSPRAGLAGALEETQYF.

The DNA for the CDR3 is TGTGCCAGCAGCTTTTCCCTAGCGGGGGCCCAGAAGAATGAGCAGTTCTTC. It translates to CASSFSLAGAQKNEQFF. The chain joins TRBV11-2 to TRBJ2-1, with TRBD2 matching 10 bases. The CDR3 runs to 17 residues. The germline V gene encodes CDR1 SGHAT and CDR2 FQNNGV. After removal of 3 bases from V and 7 bases from J, the junction contained 12 bases not matched to a gene.

The CDR3 sequence is CAIRGQGNGELFF. The CDR3 DNA reads as TGTGCCATCAGGGGACAGGGAAACGGGGAGCTGTTTTTT. This chain connects TRBV10-3 to TRBJ2-2, with 9 bases identical to TRBD1. Germline loops: CDR1 ENHRY, CDR2 SYGVKD. This CDR3 has 13 amino acids. With V trimmed by 6 bases and J by 7 bases, 3 bases remained unmatched.

The V and J genes are TRBV29-1 and TRBJ1-5; TRBD1 aligns across 10 bases. Germline values: CDR1 SQVTM, CDR2 ANQGSEA. The V segment lost 6 bases and the J segment 4 bases; nucleotides outside the gene matches: 3. The CDR3 spans 13 residues. CDR3: CSVGTGVNQPQHF. CDR3 sequence (DNA): TGCAGCGTCGGGACAGGGGTAAATCAGCCCCAGCATTTT. Supplemented by reference TRBV29-1 and TRBJ1-5, the full variable domain reads SAVISQKPSRDICQRGTSLTIQCQVDSQVTMMFWYRQQPGQSLTLIATANQGSEATYESGFVIDKFPISRPNLTFSTLTVSNMSPEDSSIYLCSVGTGVNQPQHFGDGTRLSIL.

The table lists this clonotype with a few counts. The chain combines TRBV7-2 with TRBJ2-7; 7 bases are shared with TRBD1. V trimming: 9 bases; J trimming: 4 bases; junction bases outside the gene matches: 6. The V gene's germline CDR1 is SGHTA and CDR2 FQGNSA. CDR3 length: 12 amino acids. CDR3 in amino acids: CASSIQGYEQYF. In DNA form, the CDR3 reads TGTGCCAGTAGTATACAGGGGTACGAGCAGTACTTC.